These 8 T cell receptor beta chains originate from one sample sequenced in a study of sequential checkpoint blockade in melanoma. Treatment indicated: randomized to nivolumab then ipilimumab (arm A) or the reverse (arm B). The assay was immunoSEQ multiplex PCR, and TCRdb's table has in-frame clones only and misses some. The sample lists 40,000 or so clones; just under 85% were seen once. The sequencing used CD8+ T cells sorted from blood (inferred from file names), collected from a patient given nivolumab and ipilimumab in sequence. Source of these receptors: a human donor with melanoma.

The V call is TRBV13, the J call TRBJ2-7; the D gene is possibly TRBD2 (6 bases). Deletions cut 5 bases from V and 0 bases from J, with 14 bases between. The CDR3 totals 15 residues. Germline loops: CDR1 PRHDT, CDR2 FYEKMQ (reference sequence). CDR3 DNA: TGTGCCAGCAGCACACGGGGCGGGGCCTCCTACGAGCAGTACTTC. The encoded protein is CASSTRGGASYEQYF.

This clone was detected only a few times. The chain employs TRBV28 and TRBJ2-7; D ambiguous. V was cut by 4 bases and J by 4 bases, with 8 bases left in between. The CDR3 runs 12 residues. Germline V CDR1 and CDR2: MDHEN, SYDVKM. This chain's CDR3 is CASSSPGYEQYF. CDR3 bases: TGTGCCAGCAGTTCTCCAGGATACGAGCAGTACTTC.

This rearrangement joins TRBV11-2 to TRBJ2-7, with D uncertain. The CDR3 consists of 15 residues. Per the germline V gene, CDR1 is SGHAT and CDR2 is FQNNGV. V lost 5 bases and J 2 bases, leaving 16 bases between the germline ends. CDR3 sequence (DNA): TGTGCCAGCAGCGAGCGCCGGCTTCGTCCCTACGAGCAGTACTTC. This encodes CASSERRLRPYEQYF.

DNA of the CDR3: TGCAGCGTGAAGGGACTAGCGGAATCTGGGGCCAACGTCCTGACTTTC. Translated, it gives CSVKGLAESGANVLTF. The chain employs TRBV29-1 and TRBJ2-6; 11 bases map to TRBD2. CDR1 SQVTM and CDR2 ANQGSEA come from the germline V gene. V dropped 6 bases and J dropped 1; count of bases not matched to a gene: 5. CDR3 length: 16 amino acids. Together with reference TRBV29-1 and TRBJ2-6, the CDR3 gives the full variable domain: SAVISQKPSRDICQRGTSLTIQCQVDSQVTMMFWYRQQPGQSLTLIATANQGSEATYESGFVIDKFPISRPNLTFSTLTVSNMSPEDSSIYLCSVKGLAESGANVLTFGAGSRLTVL.

The V and J genes are TRBV4-1 and TRBJ1-1, with 7 bases matching TRBD1. This CDR3 comprises 15 residues. V lost 4 bases and J lost 0; bases outside the gene matches: 5. Germline CDR1 and CDR2: MGHRA and YSYEKL. In DNA form, the CDR3 reads TGCGCCAGCAGCCCCTTACAGGGGATGAACACTGAAGCTTTCTTT. This sequence encodes CASSPLQGMNTEAFF.

There are a few counts of this clone. V and J are TRBV7-9 and TRBJ2-7, with 12 bases fitting TRBD2. Germline CDR1 SEHNR, CDR2 FQNEAQ (reference sequence). The CDR3 runs to 15 residues. Germline trimming cut 1 base from V and 7 bases from J; bases unmatched to any gene: 5. CDR3 DNA: TGTGCCAGCAGCTTAGAGGAACTAGCGGGAGGAGAGCAGTACTTC. Protein product: CASSLEELAGGEQYF. Using reference TRBV7-9 and TRBJ2-7 for the parts outside the CDR3, the full variable domain is DTGVSQNPRHKITKRGQNVTFRCDPISEHNRLYWYRQTLGQGPEFLTYFQNEAQLEKSRLLSDRFSAERPKGSFSTLEIQRTEQGDSAMYLCASSLEELAGGEQYFGPGTRLTVT.

The rearrangement links TRBV7-9 to TRBJ2-1, with a tentative D call TRBD1 (6 bases). V lost 5 bases, J lost 2 bases, and 19 bases lay in between. Germline V gives CDR1 SEHNR, CDR2 FQNEAQ (reference sequence). The CDR3 is made up of 17 amino acids. DNA for the CDR3: TGTGCCAGCAGCCCCCCTGAGGGGGAAGTCCCCTACAATGAGCAGTTCTTC. The encoded protein is CASSPPEGEVPYNEQFF.

This chain joins TRBV27 and TRBJ1-1; 8 positions match TRBD1. Germline assignment: CDR1 MNHEY and CDR2 SMNVEV (reference sequence). The ends lost 0 bases at V and 3 bases at J; junction bases unmatched: 3. This CDR3 is 15 amino acids long. The DNA for the CDR3 is TGTGCCAGCAGTTTATCGCAGGGGGCTTACACTGAAGCTTTCTTT. This translates into CASSLSQGAYTEAFF.